The T cell receptor beta chain under discussion was sequenced for a study of cytomegalovirus exposure and HLA in healthy donors. Study-wide results and limits: The study labeled about 160 TCR beta chains cytomegalovirus-associated.

The PCR was carried out with 60 Vbeta primers and 13 Jbeta primers. Repertoires were generated with immunoSEQ multiplex PCR, while TCRdb's copy carries only in-frame clones and drops some. The sample has around 77,000 clones, and its top ten clones hold around 13%. Concerning this clone itself: Its antigen is unidentified.

The germline V gene has CDR1 GTSNPN and CDR2 SVGIG (reference sequence). V lost 4 bases and J lost 4, with 19 bases in between. The CDR3 has 15 amino acids. Sequenced: PBMCs. The chain is built from TRBV30 and TRBJ1-1; TRBD1 is a possible D gene (6 bases). The sequence came from a middle-aged man in good health and CMV-seropositive. The CDR3 DNA follows: TGTGCCTGGACCCTTACCGGGACAAGGGGCACTGAAGCTTTCTTT. Translated, it gives CAWTLTGTRGTEAFF. The full variable domain, its missing parts supplied by reference TRBV30 and TRBJ1-1, is SQTIHQWPATLVQPVGSPLSLECTVEGTSNPNLYWYRQAAGRGLQLLFYSVGIGQISSEVPQNLSASRPQDRQFILSSKKLLLSDSGFYLCAWTLTGTRGTEAFFGQGTRLTVV.